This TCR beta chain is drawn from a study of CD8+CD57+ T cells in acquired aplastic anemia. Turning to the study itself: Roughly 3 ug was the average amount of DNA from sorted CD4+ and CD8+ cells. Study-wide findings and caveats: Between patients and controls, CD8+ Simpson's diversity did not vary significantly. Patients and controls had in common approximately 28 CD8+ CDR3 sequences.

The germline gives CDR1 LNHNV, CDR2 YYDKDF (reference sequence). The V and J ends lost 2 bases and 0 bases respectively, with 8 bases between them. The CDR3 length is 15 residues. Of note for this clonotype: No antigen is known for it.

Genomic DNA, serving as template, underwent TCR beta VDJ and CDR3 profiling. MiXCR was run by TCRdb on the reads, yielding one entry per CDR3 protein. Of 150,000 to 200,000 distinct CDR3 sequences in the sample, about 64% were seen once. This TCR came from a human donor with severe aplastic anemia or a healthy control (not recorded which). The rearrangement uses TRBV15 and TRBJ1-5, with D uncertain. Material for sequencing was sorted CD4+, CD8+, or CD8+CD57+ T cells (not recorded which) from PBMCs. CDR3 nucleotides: TGTGCCACCAGCAGACCTAGCTATAGCAATCAGCCCCAGCATTTT. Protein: CATSRPSYSNQPQHF.